Shown below are 30 T cell receptor beta chains from a single sample sequenced in a study of cytotoxic CD8 clonotypes in ibrutinib-treated CLL (dated by TCRdb to the early 2020s). The time point label of this sample denotes: eleven to twelve months on ibrutinib. Libraries were constructed by the immunoSEQ multiplex PCR assay. This immuneACCESS table, as held by TCRdb, lists in-frame sequences with V and J called but not all clones. Of the missing ones, under half trace to an unresolved V gene in checked studies; the others have no known cause. Counted in this sample were 110,000 to 150,000 clones; approximately 89% of them appeared once. 10% to 14% of the sample is taken by the ten largest. The source was PBMCs, collected after 12 months of ibrutinib treatment. These receptors were collected from a human donor with chronic lymphocytic leukemia.

The V call is TRBV4-1, the J call TRBJ1-3; D unclear. CDR1 is MGHRA, CDR2 YSYEKL, per germline. The CDR3 totals 15 residues. V shed 0 bases and J shed 0 bases, with 6 bases lying between them. CDR3 protein: CASSQDPSSGNTIYF. CDR3 nucleotide sequence: TGCGCCAGCAGCCAAGACCCGAGCTCTGGAAACACCATATATTTT.

The V gene is TRBV11-3, the J gene TRBJ2-1, with D perhaps matching TRBD1 (5 bases). Germline V lookup: CDR1 SGHNT, CDR2 YENEEA. V lost 5 bases, J lost 6 bases, and 14 bases lay in between. The CDR3 runs to 14 residues. The CDR3 DNA reads TGTGCCAGCAGCCGGAGAGGTCAGGGCAATGAGCAGTTCTTC. Its protein is CASSRRGQGNEQFF.

This rearrangement joins TRBV7-9 to TRBJ2-7, with no clear D. The CDR3 is 12 amino acids. Trimming took off 3 bases at V and 5 bases at J, with 8 bases between the two ends. CDR1 and CDR2 from the germline V gene are SEHNR and FQNEAQ (reference sequence). As DNA, the CDR3 is TGTGCCAGCAGCTTTTCGTTCCACGAGCAGTACTTC. This translates into CASSFSFHEQYF. Full variable domain (remainder filled in from reference TRBV7-9 and TRBJ2-7): DTGVSQNPRHKITKRGQNVTFRCDPISEHNRLYWYRQTLGQGPEFLTYFQNEAQLEKSRLLSDRFSAERPKGSFSTLEIQRTEQGDSAMYLCASSFSFHEQYFGPGTRLTVT.

CDR3 nucleotide sequence: TGTGCCAGCAGTGAAGCGGGGGGGTTTGCCCAGTACTTC. Translated, it gives CASSEAGGFAQYF. V is TRBV2 and J is TRBJ2-5, with 7 bases matching TRBD2. From germline, CDR1 is SNHLY and CDR2 FYNNEI. This CDR3 is built from 13 residues. Trimming at V came to 0 bases and at J to 9 bases, leaving 4 bases not matched to a gene.

The chain recombines TRBV5-4 with TRBJ2-7; 8 bases agree with TRBD2. V lost 0 bases, J lost 0 bases, and 5 bases stayed unmatched. Germline assignment: CDR1 SGHNT and CDR2 YYREEE (reference sequence). This CDR3 region has 16 residues. The CDR3 here is CASSLAASGGSYEQYF. The CDR3, as DNA: TGTGCCAGCAGCTTGGCCGCGAGCGGGGGCTCCTACGAGCAGTACTTC.

This rearrangement joins TRBV6-4 to TRBJ2-1; 7 nucleotides line up with TRBD1. The germline CDR1 and CDR2 sequences are MRHNA and SNTAGT. The CDR3 length is 14 residues. After removal of 6 bases from V and 7 bases from J, the junction contained 9 bases not matched to a gene. CDR3 region: CASSADRAGNEQFF. CDR3 DNA sequence: TGTGCCAGCAGCGCCGACAGGGCCGGAAATGAGCAGTTCTTC.

The chain joins TRBV7-9 to TRBJ1-3; 9 bases line up with TRBD1. This CDR3 spans 16 amino acids. V shed 5 bases and J 2 bases; nucleotides not matched to a gene: 7. Germline CDR1 reads SEHNR; CDR2 reads FQNEAQ (reference sequence). This CDR3 reads CASSSRQGETGNTIYF. DNA of the CDR3: TGTGCCAGCAGCAGTCGACAGGGGGAAACTGGAAACACCATATATTTT.

Written as DNA, the CDR3 is TGTGCCAGCAGTTACTCGATTTCTATTTCAGGAAAGACCCAGTACTTC. Amino acid sequence: CASSYSISISGKTQYF. The chain has TRBV6-5 and TRBJ2-5; D is unclear. V dropped 0 bases and J dropped 6 bases, with 17 bases sitting between them. The germline V gene encodes CDR1 MNHEY and CDR2 SVGAGI. CDR3 length: 16 amino acids.

This clone was detected once. This chain joins TRBV5-1 and TRBJ2-2; no clear D gene. This CDR3 comprises 14 residues. Germline V lookup: CDR1 SGHRS, CDR2 YFSETQ. V gave up 2 bases and J gave up 2 bases, with 7 bases separating them. CDR3 in amino acids: CASSFDKNTGELFF. CDR3 sequence (DNA): TGCGCCAGCAGCTTCGATAAAAACACCGGGGAGCTGTTTTTT.

The chain combines TRBV18 with TRBJ2-7; D may be TRBD1 (6 bases). The V gene lost 4 bases and the J gene lost 5 bases, with 15 bases spanning the gap. The CDR3 consists of 14 residues. Germline CDR1 reads KGHSH; CDR2 reads LQKENI. The CDR3: CASSLSQGRDEQYF. The CDR3 DNA follows: TGTGCCAGCTCACTGAGTCAGGGGCGCGACGAGCAGTACTTC.

The chain joins TRBV4-1 to TRBJ2-7; D is possibly TRBD1 or TRBD2 (6 bases each). This CDR3 spans 16 amino acids. Between the trimmed V and J ends, which lost 3 bases and 4 bases, there was a span of 19 bases. The germline gives CDR1 MGHRA, CDR2 YSYEKL. CDR3 protein: CASSQGGPPDGYEQYF. In DNA form, the CDR3 reads TGCGCCAGCAGCCAGGGGGGCCCACCGGACGGTTACGAGCAGTACTTC.

V is TRBV6-5 and J is TRBJ2-7; TRBD1 aligns across 7 bases. The CDR3 length is 13 residues. Trimming cost V 8 bases and J 2 bases; bases outside gene matches: 6. Germline CDR1 reads MNHEY; CDR2 reads SVGAGI. The CDR3 nucleotides read TGTGCCAGCCGGGGACAGCTTACCTACGAGCAGTACTTC. It specifies CASRGQLTYEQYF.

The gene calls are TRBV9 and TRBJ2-2; D remains unclear. The CDR3 contains 14 residues. CDR1 is SGDLS, CDR2 YYNGEE, per germline. The V end lost 2 bases, the J end lost 3 bases, and 8 bases lay between the germline ends. The CDR3 nucleotides are TGTGCCAGCAGCGTCCTCCTGGACACCGGGGAGCTGTTTTTT. Translated, it gives CASSVLLDTGELFF.

The chain uses TRBV6-5 and TRBJ2-1; 10 nucleotides align to TRBD2. The CDR3 is 15 amino acids. Germline lookup yields CDR1 MNHEY and CDR2 SVGAGI. V lost 6 bases to trimming and J lost 4 bases; unmatched junction nucleotides: 6. CDR3 in DNA: TGTGCCAGCAGGGGGCTAGCGGGAGTATACAATGAGCAGTTCTTC. It codes for CASRGLAGVYNEQFF.

V usage is TRBV19 and J usage is TRBJ2-1, with D maybe TRBD2 (7 bases). This CDR3 has 16 residues. Germline assignment: CDR1 LNHDA and CDR2 SQIVND (reference sequence). Trimming left V 0 bases short and J 4 bases short, with 13 bases between. The CDR3 protein is CASSIDWGRGYNEQFF. The CDR3 coding sequence is TGTGCCAGTAGTATAGATTGGGGGCGGGGGTACAATGAGCAGTTCTTC.

V usage is TRBV15 and J usage is TRBJ1-1; no firm D call. The germline CDR1 and CDR2 sequences are LNHNV and YYDKDF (reference sequence). The CDR3 is 13 amino acids. V was clipped by 5 bases and J by 5 bases, with 12 bases between them. CDR3 residues: CATSGGGWTEAFF. DNA of the CDR3: TGTGCCACCAGCGGAGGTGGTTGGACTGAAGCTTTCTTT. Supplemented by reference TRBV15 and TRBJ1-1, the full variable domain reads DAMVIQNPRYQVTQFGKPVTLSCSQTLNHNVMYWYQQKSSQAPKLLFHYYDKDFNNEADTPDNFQSRRPNTSFCFLDIRSPGLGDTAMYLCATSGGGWTEAFFGQGTRLTVV.

The sample holds one count of this clone. The chain links TRBV5-1 to TRBJ2-7, with D perhaps matching TRBD1 (6 bases). The CDR3 runs 14 residues. Trimming pared 0 bases from V and 6 bases from J, leaving 13 bases between. Germline CDR1 reads SGHRS; CDR2 reads YFSETQ. CDR3 sequence: CASSLDPGVGEQYF. The CDR3 DNA reads as TGCGCCAGCAGCTTGGATCCAGGGGTTGGCGAGCAGTACTTC.

The V and J genes are TRBV30 and TRBJ2-1; 8 positions match TRBD2. This CDR3 comprises 14 residues. The germline V gene has CDR1 GTSNPN and CDR2 SVGIG (reference sequence). V lost 5 bases, J lost 9 bases, and 12 bases stayed unmatched. CDR3 in amino acids: CAWPGLGSGGEQFF. The CDR3 DNA is TGTGCCTGGCCGGGACTAGGCTCGGGGGGTGAGCAGTTCTTC.

V is TRBV7-2 and J is TRBJ2-1; a weak D match, TRBD2 (6 bases). Trimming cost V 4 bases and J 6 bases, with 19 bases left between them. Germline V CDR1 and CDR2: SGHTA, FQGNSA. CDR3 length: 16 amino acids. The CDR3 sequence is CASSSGVGPALNEQFF. The DNA of the CDR3 is TGTGCCAGCAGCTCGGGGGTGGGCCCGGCACTCAATGAGCAGTTCTTC.

The V call is TRBV30, the J call TRBJ2-1; the match to TRBD2 covers 7 bases. Per germline, CDR1 GTSNPN and CDR2 SVGIG (reference sequence). V was pared by 5 bases and J by 8 bases, with 12 bases of the junction left unmatched. There are 14 residues in the CDR3. DNA for the CDR3: TGTGCCTGGGAAAGACTAGCCGGAAGCTATGAGCAGTTCTTC. This translates into CAWERLAGSYEQFF.

The J gene is TRBJ2-7, the V gene TRBV27; 9 nucleotides match TRBD1. The CDR3 length is 15 residues. Germline V gives CDR1 MNHEY, CDR2 SMNVEV (reference sequence). With V trimmed by 4 bases and J by 2 bases, 6 bases remained unmatched. This CDR3 reads CASSSFWTGAYEQYF. CDR3 sequence (DNA): TGTGCCAGCAGTTCCTTCTGGACAGGGGCCTACGAGCAGTACTTC.

The gene calls are TRBV5-1 and TRBJ2-3, with TRBD1 matching 8 bases. The CDR3 is made up of 16 amino acids. The V segment lost 5 bases and the J segment 3 bases; nucleotides outside the gene matches: 11. In germline, CDR1 is SGHRS, CDR2 YFSETQ. DNA of the CDR3: TGCGCCAGCAGATCCGGCGGTCGGACAGGGACAGATACGCAGTATTTT. Translation gives CASRSGGRTGTDTQYF. Combining the CDR3 with reference TRBV5-1 and TRBJ2-3 gives the whole variable domain KAGVTQTPRYLIKTRGQQVTLSCSPISGHRSVSWYQQTPGQGLQFLFEYFSETQRNKGNFPGRFSGRQFSNSRSEMNVSTLELGDSALYLCASRSGGRTGTDTQYFGPGTRLTVL.

This rearrangement joins TRBV10-3 to TRBJ2-3; 8 bases align to TRBD2. Trimming at V came to 4 bases and at J to 0 bases, leaving 6 bases not matched to a gene. The germline gives CDR1 ENHRY, CDR2 SYGVKD. This CDR3 comprises 16 residues. CDR3 nucleotides: TGTGCCATCAGTGGAGGTAGCGGGGTCAGCACAGATACGCAGTATTTT. Its translation: CAISGGSGVSTDTQYF.

The V call is TRBV28, the J call TRBJ2-5; 10 positions match TRBD2. The V gene's germline CDR1 is MDHEN and CDR2 SYDVKM. The CDR3 extends over 15 amino acids. The V and J ends lost 2 bases and 4 bases, in that order; junction bases with no gene match: 4. CDR3 residues: CASSLILAGVETQYF. The CDR3 nucleotides are TGTGCCAGCAGTTTAATCCTAGCGGGAGTAGAGACCCAGTACTTC.

The V call is TRBV7-2, the J call TRBJ2-2, with TRBD2 matching 9 bases. Per germline, CDR1 SGHTA and CDR2 FQGNSA. The V gene end was trimmed by 4 bases and the J gene end by 5 bases; junction bases not matched to a gene: 8. This CDR3 has 16 residues. CDR3 sequence reads: CASSYIAGAGTGELFF. Written as DNA, the CDR3 is TGTGCCAGCAGCTATATAGCGGGAGCGGGAACCGGGGAGCTGTTTTTT.

This sequence joins TRBV27 and TRBJ1-2, with D perhaps matching TRBD1 (5 bases). The CDR3 runs to 14 residues. V was shortened by 6 bases and J by 4 bases, with 15 bases between the two germline ends. The germline V gene has CDR1 MNHEY and CDR2 SMNVEV (reference sequence). DNA for the CDR3: TGTGCCAGCAGACGAATCAGGGCTCTCTATGGCTACACCTTC. Translated, it gives CASRRIRALYGYTF.

CDR3 DNA sequence: TGTGCCAGCAGCACCACAGGGATTAACTATGGCTACACCTTC. Translation gives CASSTTGINYGYTF. The chain uses TRBV9 and TRBJ1-2, with D maybe TRBD1 (6 bases). Per germline, CDR1 SGDLS and CDR2 YYNGEE. V shed 4 bases and J shed 1 base, with 11 bases lying between them. This CDR3 is 14 amino acids long. Combining the CDR3 with reference TRBV9 and TRBJ1-2 gives the whole variable domain DSGVTQTPKHLITATGQRVTLRCSPRSGDLSVYWYQQSLDQGLQFLIQYYNGEERAKGNILERFSAQQFPDLHSELNLSSLELGDSALYFCASSTTGINYGYTFGSGTRLTVV.

The J gene is TRBJ2-5, the V gene TRBV18, with 8 nucleotides matching TRBD2. Germline CDR1 is KGHSH and CDR2 is LQKENI. The CDR3 contains 15 residues. J lost 2 bases, V lost 4 bases, and 6 bases had no gene match. The CDR3 is CASSLLAGVQETQYF. CDR3 nucleotide sequence: TGTGCCAGCTCACTTCTAGCGGGTGTACAAGAGACCCAGTACTTC. The full variable domain, completed using reference TRBV18 and TRBJ2-5, is NAGVMQNPRHLVRRRGQEARLRCSPMKGHSHVYWYRQLPEEGLKFMVYLQKENIIDESGMPKERFSAEFPKEGPSILRIQQVVRGDSAAYFCASSLLAGVQETQYFGPGTRLLVL.

The V call is TRBV19, the J call TRBJ1-5, with D uncertain. The length of the CDR3 is 13 residues. Germline loops: CDR1 LNHDA, CDR2 SQIVND (reference sequence). The V gene lost 1 base and the J gene lost 6 bases, with 7 bases spanning the gap. The CDR3: CASSIGVAQPQHF. The CDR3 nucleotides are TGTGCCAGTAGTATAGGGGTCGCTCAGCCCCAGCATTTT.

This chain joins TRBV11-1 and TRBJ2-5; D tentatively fits TRBD1 or TRBD2 (6 bases each). V gave up 5 bases and J gave up 2 bases, with 12 bases separating them. CDR1 is SGHAT and CDR2 is FQDESV in the germline V gene (reference sequence). The CDR3 runs to 14 residues. CDR3 sequence reads: CASSQGTLQETQYF. CDR3 nucleotides: TGTGCCAGCAGCCAGGGGACTTTACAAGAGACCCAGTACTTC.